This T cell receptor beta chain appears in the sequencing data of a study of T cells in Graves' hyperthyroidism and ophthalmopathy. TCR beta CDR3 sequences were amplified from RNA transcripts. The primer set for the first-round RT-PCR of the TCR CDR3 was HTBI. TCRdb passed the multiplex PCR reads through MiXCR, listing each CDR3 protein once. This table holds roughly 110,000 distinct CDR3 sequences, about a sixth found once. The CDR3 consists of 19 residues. The V gene's germline CDR1 is SGHAT and CDR2 FQNNGV. Trimming shortened V by 5 bases and J by 0 bases, and 23 bases separated the two germline ends. The diagnostic basis comprised clinical symptoms, serum thyroxine and TRAb, thyroid ultrasound and orbital computed tomography. The PBMCs were taken from around 9.1 ml of fresh peripheral blood. This clonotype was detected ten times or more.

The sample consisted of blood. The sequence was collected from a woman in her forties or fifties with Graves' hyperthyroidism. V is TRBV11-2 and J is TRBJ2-1; D is perhaps TRBD1 (6 bases). In DNA, the CDR3 is TGTGCCAGCAGCCCCGGTCTCGGAGTCCGGACAGACTCCTACAATGAGCAGTTCTTC. Translation: CASSPGLGVRTDSYNEQFF.